This T cell receptor beta chain came from a study of cytotoxic CD8 clonotypes in ibrutinib-treated CLL. Study results and limitations: Patients had baseline clonality above age-matched healthy donors, and this clonality moved with circulating CD8+ T-cell counts.

The V end was cut by 1 base, the J end by 2 bases, with 9 bases between. CDR3 length: 15 amino acids. The germline CDR1 and CDR2 sequences are SEHNR and FQNEAQ (reference sequence). The sequencing depth, 1 in 200,000 to 1 in 1 million T cells, was the target. Clones were sequenced by immunoSEQ multiplex PCR, and TCRdb holds only the in-frame ones, with some missing. The data show more than 200,000 clones, under 80% seen once. As regards this clone: Antigen: not known.

The sequence derives from a human donor with chronic lymphocytic leukemia. The sequenced sample was PBMCs, obtained after 24 months of ibrutinib treatment. This chain uses TRBV7-9 with TRBJ2-1, with D tentatively TRBD2 (5 bases). The CDR3 here is CASSLGPGTYNEQFF. The CDR3 nucleotides are TGTGCCAGCAGCTTAGGTCCGGGAACCTACAATGAGCAGTTCTTC. The complete variable domain, with remaining parts taken from reference TRBV7-9 and TRBJ2-1, reads DTGVSQNPRHKITKRGQNVTFRCDPISEHNRLYWYRQTLGQGPEFLTYFQNEAQLEKSRLLSDRFSAERPKGSFSTLEIQRTEQGDSAMYLCASSLGPGTYNEQFFGPGTRLTVL.